These 10 T cell receptor beta chains share one sample of origin, sequenced in a study of regulatory T cells in long-lasting Graves disease. TCR beta libraries were built with iRepertoire HTBI primers and Arm-PCR of CDR3 regions. TCRdb re-called the multiplex PCR reads through MiXCR, storing one row per CDR3 protein. Seen here are some 500,000 distinct CDR3 sequences, around 15% observed once, and the top ten hold roughly 25%. Time point defined: newly diagnosed GD, antithyroid drugs for less than 3 months. Extracted PBMC RNA gave rise to the TCR library. The same specimen was also included in a second study, on T cells in Graves' hyperthyroidism and ophthalmopathy.

This material consisted of peripheral blood mononuclear cells (PBMCs), taken at new diagnosis, from a patient treated with antithyroid drugs. Source of these receptors: a woman in her forties or fifties with Graves disease.

This clonotype came up many times. The rearrangement links TRBV7-2 to TRBJ2-1; D remains unclear. The V end lost 0 bases, the J end lost 5 bases, and 14 bases lay between the germline ends. Germline assignment: CDR1 SGHTA and CDR2 FQGNSA. The CDR3 is made up of 16 amino acids. This CDR3 reads CASSLALGPNHNEQFF. The CDR3 DNA is TGTGCCAGCAGCTTAGCGCTAGGACCTAATCACAATGAGCAGTTCTTC.

This clonotype was detected a few times. The chain recombines TRBV5-6 with TRBJ2-3; D call uncertain. V was pared by 2 bases and J by 4 bases, with 8 bases between. Germline V gene data show CDR1 as SGHDT and CDR2 as YYEEEE. The CDR3 covers 13 residues. CDR3 coding DNA: TGTGCCAGCAGCTTCCTAGTTCCAGATACGCAGTATTTT. Protein product: CASSFLVPDTQYF.

This chain connects TRBV20-1 to TRBJ1-3; D possibly corresponds to TRBD1 (5 bases). Trimming removed 3 bases from V and 0 bases from J, with 9 bases in between. Germline CDR1 and CDR2: DFQATT and SNEGSKA (reference sequence). The CDR3 has 14 residues. The CDR3 is CSASSGSSGNTIYF. The CDR3, as DNA: TGCAGTGCTAGTTCAGGGTCCTCTGGAAACACCATATATTTT.

The chain has TRBV9 and TRBJ2-7; D could derive from TRBD1 or TRBD2 (6 bases each). The CDR3 is 16 residues long. The V and J ends lost 0 bases and 3 bases respectively, with 16 bases between them. Germline V lookup: CDR1 SGDLS, CDR2 YYNGEE. CDR3 in DNA: TGTGCCAGCAGCGTAGATCTTAAGGGGGGATTCTACGAGCAGTACTTC. It yields the protein CASSVDLKGGFYEQYF.

The table lists this clonotype with many counts. The chain carries TRBV3-1 and TRBJ2-7, with unresolved D. V shed 0 bases and J shed 7 bases, with 16 bases lying between them. Germline CDR1 LGHDT, CDR2 YNNKEL (reference sequence). The CDR3 loop spans 15 amino acids. The CDR3 spells CASSQEGTLPREQYF. The CDR3 region has the DNA TGTGCCAGCAGCCAAGAGGGAACTCTCCCGAGGGAGCAGTACTTC.

V usage is TRBV29-1 and J usage is TRBJ1-1; possibly TRBD1 for D (6 bases). The CDR3 spans 12 residues. V lost 7 bases and J lost 3, with 12 bases in between. Germline V lookup: CDR1 SQVTM, CDR2 ANQGSEA. CDR3 bases: TGCAGCGCGATACAGGGCTACACTGAAGCTTTCTTT. It specifies CSAIQGYTEAFF.

In its sample, this clonotype was seen many times. V and J are TRBV18 and TRBJ2-3; the D gene is possibly TRBD1 (6 bases). Germline values: CDR1 KGHSH, CDR2 LQKENI. The V end was cut by 3 bases, the J end by 4 bases, with 17 bases between. CDR3 length: 16 amino acids. CDR3 loop: CASSPLGTSPSDTQYF. The CDR3 bases are TGTGCCAGCTCACCCCTCGGGACAAGTCCCTCAGATACGCAGTATTTT.

This clonotype was counted ten times or more. J is TRBJ2-1 and V is TRBV30, with TRBD1 identical over 10 bases. Germline V gene data show CDR1 as GTSNPN and CDR2 as SVGIG (reference sequence). The CDR3 spans 14 residues. Trimming took 2 bases from V and 6 from J; bases not matched to a gene: 4. This CDR3 reads CAWSPGTGVNEQFF. The CDR3 DNA is TGTGCCTGGAGTCCTGGGACAGGGGTCAATGAGCAGTTCTTC.

The rearrangement links TRBV28 to TRBJ1-1; a weak D match, TRBD1 (5 bases). Germline CDR1 reads MDHEN; CDR2 reads SYDVKM. The germline V and J ends were trimmed by 5 bases and 4 bases, with 20 bases remaining between them. This CDR3 has 16 residues. CDR3 loop: CASSTRQLRDGTEAFF. CDR3 bases: TGTGCCAGCAGTACACGCCAACTTAGGGACGGCACTGAAGCTTTCTTT.

This clonotype has more than one count but fewer than ten. The rearrangement uses TRBV2 and TRBJ2-3; no definite D call. Germline CDR1 reads SNHLY; CDR2 reads FYNNEI. V lost 7 bases to trimming and J lost 5 bases, with 16 bases between them. This CDR3 spans 14 amino acids. The CDR3 protein is CASKREVVIDTQYF. CDR3 coding DNA: TGTGCCAGCAAAAGGGAAGTGGTTATAGATACGCAGTATTTT.